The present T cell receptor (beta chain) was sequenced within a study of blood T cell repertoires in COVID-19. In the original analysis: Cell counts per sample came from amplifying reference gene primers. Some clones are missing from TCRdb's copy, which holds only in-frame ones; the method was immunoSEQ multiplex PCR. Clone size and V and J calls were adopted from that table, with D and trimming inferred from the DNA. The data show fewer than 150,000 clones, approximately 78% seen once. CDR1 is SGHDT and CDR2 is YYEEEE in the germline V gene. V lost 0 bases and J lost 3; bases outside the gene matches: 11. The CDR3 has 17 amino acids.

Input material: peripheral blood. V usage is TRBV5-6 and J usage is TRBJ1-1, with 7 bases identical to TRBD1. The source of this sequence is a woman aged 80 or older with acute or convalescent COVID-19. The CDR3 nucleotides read TGTGCCAGCAGCTTGGTTAGAGTGTCCAGGGGGTACACTGAAGCTTTCTTT. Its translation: CASSLVRVSRGYTEAFF.